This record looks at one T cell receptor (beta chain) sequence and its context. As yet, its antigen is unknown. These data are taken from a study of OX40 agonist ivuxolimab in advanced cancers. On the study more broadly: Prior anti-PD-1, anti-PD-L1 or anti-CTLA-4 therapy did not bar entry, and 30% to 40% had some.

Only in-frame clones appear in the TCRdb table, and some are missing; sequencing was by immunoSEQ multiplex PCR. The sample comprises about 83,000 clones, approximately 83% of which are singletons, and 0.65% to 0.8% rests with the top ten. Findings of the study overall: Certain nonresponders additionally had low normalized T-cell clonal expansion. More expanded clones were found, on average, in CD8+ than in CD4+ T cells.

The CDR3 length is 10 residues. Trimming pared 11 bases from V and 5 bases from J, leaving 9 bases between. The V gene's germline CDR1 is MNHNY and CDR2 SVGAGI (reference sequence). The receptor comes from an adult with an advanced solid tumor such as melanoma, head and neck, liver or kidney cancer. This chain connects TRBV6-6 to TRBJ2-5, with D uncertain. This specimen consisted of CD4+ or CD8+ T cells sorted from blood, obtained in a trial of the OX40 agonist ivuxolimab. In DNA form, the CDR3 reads TGTGCCGTATTGGGGGAGACCCAGTACTTC. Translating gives CAVLGETQYF.